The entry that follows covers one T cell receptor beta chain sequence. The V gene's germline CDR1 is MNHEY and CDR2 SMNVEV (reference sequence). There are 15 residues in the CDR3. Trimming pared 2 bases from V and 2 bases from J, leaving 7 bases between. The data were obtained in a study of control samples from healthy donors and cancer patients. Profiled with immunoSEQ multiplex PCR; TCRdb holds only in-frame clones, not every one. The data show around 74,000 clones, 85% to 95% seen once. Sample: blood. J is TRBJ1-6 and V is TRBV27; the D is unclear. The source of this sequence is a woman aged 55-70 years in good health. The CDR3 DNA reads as TGTGCCAGCAGTTTAAAAGTAACCTATAATTCACCCCTCCACTTT. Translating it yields CASSLKVTYNSPLHF.